A single sample is the source of the 13 T cell receptor beta chains below, sequenced in a study of CD8 T cells in Susac syndrome. cDNA came from approximately 0.5 to 1 ug RNA primed by random hexamers. TCRdb ran MiXCR on the immunoSEQ multiplex PCR reads and lists one entry per CDR3 protein. The table has 180,000 or so distinct CDR3 sequences, 90% to 95% seen once. Material: CD4+ T cells from PBMCs. These receptors were taken from a human donor in good health.

The chain joins TRBV20-1 to TRBJ2-5, with a weak D call TRBD2 (5 bases). CDR1 and CDR2 (germline): DFQATT, SNEGSKA (reference sequence). Trimming shortened V by 6 bases and J by 7 bases, and 12 bases separated the two germline ends. The CDR3 loop spans 11 amino acids. The CDR3 here is CSAQIEGTQYF. CDR3 in DNA: TGCAGTGCGCAGATAGAGGGGACCCAGTACTTC.

The chain couples TRBV9 to TRBJ2-1; 9 nucleotides agree with TRBD2. Germline values: CDR1 SGDLS, CDR2 YYNGEE. The CDR3 length is 15 residues. J lost 5 bases, V lost 6 bases, and 9 bases had no gene match. The CDR3 DNA reads TGTGCCAGCAAAAGGGGTAGCGGGGGAAACAATGAGCAGTTCTTC. Amino acids: CASKRGSGGNNEQFF.

The chain joins TRBV30 to TRBJ2-1; D is ambiguous. In germline, CDR1 is GTSNPN, CDR2 SVGIG (reference sequence). V shed 0 bases and J shed 9 bases, with 15 bases lying between them. The CDR3 runs 14 residues. CDR3 bases: TGTGCCTGGAGTGTAATGCAGTACGGTGGTGAGCAGTTCTTC. Protein: CAWSVMQYGGEQFF. Full variable domain (remainder filled in from reference TRBV30 and TRBJ2-1): SQTIHQWPATLVQPVGSPLSLECTVEGTSNPNLYWYRQAAGRGLQLLFYSVGIGQISSEVPQNLSASRPQDRQFILSSKKLLLSDSGFYLCAWSVMQYGGEQFFGPGTRLTVL.

The CDR3 sequence is CASSLFDTGELFF. The DNA of the CDR3 is TGCGCCAGCAGCTTGTTTGACACCGGGGAGCTGTTTTTT. The V and J genes are TRBV5-1 and TRBJ2-2; the D is unclear. The germline gives CDR1 SGHRS, CDR2 YFSETQ. V lost 1 base and J 3 bases, leaving 4 bases between the germline ends. The CDR3 is made up of 13 amino acids. The whole variable domain, filled in from reference TRBV5-1 and TRBJ2-2, reads KAGVTQTPRYLIKTRGQQVTLSCSPISGHRSVSWYQQTPGQGLQFLFEYFSETQRNKGNFPGRFSGRQFSNSRSEMNVSTLELGDSALYLCASSLFDTGELFFGEGSRLTVL.

Note on this clonotype: A read error may account for a junction end that differs from germline. This chain connects TRBV7-7 to TRBJ2-6, with D unresolved. Looked up from germline, CDR1 is SSHAT and CDR2 is FNYEAQ (reference sequence). The CDR3 length is 15 residues. The CDR3 region is CASSSHLAGANVLTF. The CDR3 nucleotides are TGTGCTAGCAGCTCGCATTTGGCTGGGGCCAACGTCCTGACTTTC.

This clonotype was detected once. The genes are TRBV3-1 and TRBJ1-2; possibly TRBD1 for D (6 bases). Trimming removed 8 bases at V and 8 bases at J, with 12 bases between. This CDR3 is 11 amino acids long. Per germline, CDR1 LGHDT and CDR2 YNNKEL (reference sequence). CDR3 bases: TGTGCCAGCCGGACAGAGGAGGGCTACACCTTC. It specifies CASRTEEGYTF.

V and J are TRBV9 and TRBJ2-2; D is ambiguous. Germline-derived CDR1 and CDR2 are SGDLS and YYNGEE. V lost 3 bases, J lost 7 bases, and 10 bases lay in between. CDR3 size: 13 residues. The DNA of the CDR3 is TGTGCCAGCAGCGACGATCCTAGCGGGGAGCTGTTTTTT. This codes for CASSDDPSGELFF. The full variable domain, completed using reference TRBV9 and TRBJ2-2, is DSGVTQTPKHLITATGQRVTLRCSPRSGDLSVYWYQQSLDQGLQFLIQYYNGEERAKGNILERFSAQQFPDLHSELNLSSLELGDSALYFCASSDDPSGELFFGEGSRLTVL.

This chain joins TRBV15 and TRBJ2-6; D uncertain. The CDR3 consists of 16 residues. Looked up from germline, CDR1 is LNHNV and CDR2 is YYDKDF (reference sequence). Trimming stripped 0 bases from V and 0 bases from J, with 6 bases between. The DNA of the CDR3 is TGTGCCACCAGCAGAGATCTAGTCTCTGGGGCCAACGTCCTGACTTTC. This encodes CATSRDLVSGANVLTF.

This rearrangement joins TRBV5-1 to TRBJ2-3; the match to TRBD1 covers 9 bases. The V segment lost 4 bases and the J segment 4 bases; nucleotides outside the gene matches: 10. CDR3 length: 16 residues. Germline CDR1 reads SGHRS; CDR2 reads YFSETQ. CDR3 region: CASSRLTGGGADTQYF. The CDR3 bases are TGCGCCAGCAGCCGCCTGACAGGGGGGGGCGCAGATACGCAGTATTTT. The full variable domain, in which reference TRBV5-1 and TRBJ2-3 provide the parts outside the CDR3, is KAGVTQTPRYLIKTRGQQVTLSCSPISGHRSVSWYQQTPGQGLQFLFEYFSETQRNKGNFPGRFSGRQFSNSRSEMNVSTLELGDSALYLCASSRLTGGGADTQYFGPGTRLTVL.

The chain uses TRBV11-2 and TRBJ1-4; 8 nucleotides match TRBD1. Losses at the gene ends were 3 bases for V and 8 bases for J; bases not matched to a gene: 2. CDR3 length: 13 amino acids. The germline CDR1 and CDR2 sequences are SGHAT and FQNNGV. CDR3 coding DNA: TGTGCCAGCAGCTTGACAGGGGTCGAAAAACTGTTTTTT. This encodes CASSLTGVEKLFF.

The chain is built from TRBV15 and TRBJ1-2; the D gene is possibly TRBD1 (6 bases). The CDR3 consists of 16 residues. V gave up 2 bases and J gave up 2 bases, with 15 bases separating them. From germline, CDR1 is LNHNV and CDR2 YYDKDF (reference sequence). In DNA form, the CDR3 reads TGTGCCACCAGCAGAAGTAAGACAGGCCCAAACTATGGCTACACCTTC. Protein sequence: CATSRSKTGPNYGYTF. Supplemented by reference TRBV15 and TRBJ1-2, the full variable domain reads DAMVIQNPRYQVTQFGKPVTLSCSQTLNHNVMYWYQQKSSQAPKLLFHYYDKDFNNEADTPDNFQSRRPNTSFCFLDIRSPGLGDTAMYLCATSRSKTGPNYGYTFGSGTRLTVV.

This clonotype came up once. The chain couples TRBV4-1 to TRBJ2-1; D might be TRBD1 (6 bases). The CDR3 loop spans 15 amino acids. Trimming took 8 bases from V and 4 from J, leaving 18 bases between them. Germline CDR1 reads MGHRA; CDR2 reads YSYEKL. The CDR3 DNA reads as TGCGCCAGCCGCTCCACAGGGATTTGGTACAATGAGCAGTTCTTC. Its protein product is CASRSTGIWYNEQFF.

The J gene is TRBJ2-7, the V gene TRBV20-1; TRBD1 matches at 7 bases. The J segment lost 0 bases and the V segment lost 5 bases, leaving 7 bases of the junction unmatched. Germline V CDR1 and CDR2: DFQATT, SNEGSKA (reference sequence). The CDR3 sequence is 14 residues long. Here the CDR3 reads CSALDRRSSYEQYV. As DNA, the CDR3 is TGCAGTGCTTTGGACAGGCGGAGCTCCTACGAGCAGTACGTC.